This TCR beta chain stems from a study of cytomegalovirus exposure and HLA in healthy donors. This PCR relied on a set of 60 Vbeta primers and 13 Jbeta primers. TCRdb keeps only in-frame clones here, not all; method: immunoSEQ multiplex PCR. The sample yields around 210,000 clones, over 75% seen once. This clone has only one observation. An end of the junction does not agree with germline; a read error may underlie this. This receptor was taken from a woman aged 25-40 years in good health and CMV-seronegative. Sequencing was performed on PBMCs.

CDR3 sequence reads: CSASPGQVRLF. The CDR3 coding sequence is TGCAGTGCTAGTCCTGGACAGGTCCGCCTCTTC. The rearrangement joins TRBV20-1 to TRBJ1-2; 7 bases map to TRBD1. This CDR3 has 11 amino acids. The germline gives CDR1 DFQATT, CDR2 SNEGSKA (reference sequence).